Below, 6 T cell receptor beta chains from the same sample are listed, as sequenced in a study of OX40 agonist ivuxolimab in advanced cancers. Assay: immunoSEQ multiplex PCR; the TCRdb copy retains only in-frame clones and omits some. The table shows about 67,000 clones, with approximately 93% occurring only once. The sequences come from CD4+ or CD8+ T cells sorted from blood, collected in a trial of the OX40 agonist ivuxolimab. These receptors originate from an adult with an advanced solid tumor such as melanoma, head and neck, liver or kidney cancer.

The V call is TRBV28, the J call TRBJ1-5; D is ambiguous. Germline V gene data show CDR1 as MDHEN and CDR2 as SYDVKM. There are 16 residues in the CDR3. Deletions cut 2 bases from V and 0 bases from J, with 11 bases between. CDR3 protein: CASSLNQAPSNQPQHF. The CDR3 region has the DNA TGTGCCAGCAGTTTAAATCAGGCCCCTAGCAATCAGCCCCAGCATTTT.

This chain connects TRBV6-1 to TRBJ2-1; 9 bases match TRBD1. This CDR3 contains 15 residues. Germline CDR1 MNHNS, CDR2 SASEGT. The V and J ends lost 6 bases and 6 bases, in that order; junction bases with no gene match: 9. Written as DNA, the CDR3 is TGTGCCAGCAGGACCGGGACAGGGACGTCCAATGAGCAGTTCTTC. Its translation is CASRTGTGTSNEQFF.

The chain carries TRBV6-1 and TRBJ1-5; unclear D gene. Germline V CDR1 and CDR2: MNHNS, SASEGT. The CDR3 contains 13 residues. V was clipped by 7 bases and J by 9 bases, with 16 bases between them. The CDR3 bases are TGTGCCAGCAATCTGGGGAGGGAGTGGCCCCAGCATTTT. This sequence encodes CASNLGREWPQHF.

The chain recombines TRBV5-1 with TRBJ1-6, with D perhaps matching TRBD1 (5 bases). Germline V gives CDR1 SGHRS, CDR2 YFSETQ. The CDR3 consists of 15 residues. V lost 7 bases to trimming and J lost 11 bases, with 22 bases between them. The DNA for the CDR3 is TGCGCCAGCCGAAGTTCCGGGACGGATCTCGCACCCCTCCACTTT. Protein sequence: CASRSSGTDLAPLHF.

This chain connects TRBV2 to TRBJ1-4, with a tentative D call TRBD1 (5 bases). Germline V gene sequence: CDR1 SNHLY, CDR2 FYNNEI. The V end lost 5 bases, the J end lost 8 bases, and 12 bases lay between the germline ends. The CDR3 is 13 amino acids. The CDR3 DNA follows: TGTGCCAGCAGTCCCGAGGAGGGGGAAAAACTGTTTTTT. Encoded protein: CASSPEEGEKLFF.

The CDR3 DNA sequence: TGTGCCAGCTCACCACAGGGGCAAGGCTACACCTTC. This sequence encodes CASSPQGQGYTF. The chain links TRBV18 to TRBJ1-2; TRBD1 might be the D (5 bases). CDR3 size: 12 residues. V was trimmed by 1 base and J by 8 bases, leaving 8 bases between them. In germline, CDR1 is KGHSH, CDR2 LQKENI.